A single sample gave rise to the 31 T cell receptor beta chains below, sequenced in a study of T cell clones after liver transplantation. The method was immunoSEQ multiplex PCR; TCRdb's version includes in-frame clones alone and lacks a portion of them. The data hold some 57,000 clones, with roughly 70% observed a single time. This specimen consisted of CD4+ T cells from blood, obtained at the 22-month timepoint. The receptors originated from a human patient who received a liver transplant. Part of the T cell pool may stem from the graft donor.

This sequence joins TRBV11-2 and TRBJ2-1; no firm D call. Trimming removed 5 bases at V and 4 bases at J, with 12 bases between. The CDR3 extends over 14 amino acids. Germline lookup yields CDR1 SGHAT and CDR2 FQNNGV. The CDR3 here is CASSPGSLYNEQFF. The CDR3 DNA follows: TGTGCCAGCAGCCCCGGGTCCCTTTACAATGAGCAGTTCTTC.

The chain recombines TRBV25-1 with TRBJ2-1; 8 positions agree with TRBD1. Unmatched junction bases numbered 10, after V lost 5 bases and J lost 10 bases. The CDR3 consists of 14 residues. The germline gives CDR1 MGHDK, CDR2 SYGVNS. The CDR3 sequence is CASSRTTGGKEQFF. The CDR3 DNA reads TGTGCCAGCAGTCGGACCACAGGGGGTAAGGAGCAGTTCTTC.

This clone was counted between two and nine times. This chain links TRBV18 with TRBJ2-2; the D is unclear. Germline loops: CDR1 KGHSH, CDR2 LQKENI. CDR3 size: 13 residues. With 2 bases removed from V and 0 bases from J, the gap between germline ends came to 1 base. The chain's CDR3 is CASSPSNTGELFF. CDR3 DNA sequence: TGTGCCAGCTCACCATCGAACACCGGGGAGCTGTTTTTT.

The J gene is TRBJ2-6, the V gene TRBV18; 9 bases are a match to TRBD1. The trim removed 4 bases at V and 2 bases at J, leaving 9 bases unmatched. The length of the CDR3 is 18 residues. The germline V gene has CDR1 KGHSH and CDR2 LQKENI. The CDR3: CASSLYTGGTAGANVLTF. The CDR3 nucleotides read TGTGCCAGCTCACTCTACACAGGGGGCACTGCTGGGGCCAACGTCCTGACTTTC. The full variable domain, completed using reference TRBV18 and TRBJ2-6, is NAGVMQNPRHLVRRRGQEARLRCSPMKGHSHVYWYRQLPEEGLKFMVYLQKENIIDESGMPKERFSAEFPKEGPSILRIQQVVRGDSAAYFCASSLYTGGTAGANVLTFGAGSRLTVL.

The V call is TRBV7-3, the J call TRBJ1-4; TRBD1 might be the D (5 bases). V shed 2 bases and J shed 5 bases, with 12 bases lying between them. The CDR3 has 15 residues. Looked up from germline, CDR1 is SGHTA and CDR2 is FQGTGA. The CDR3 region is CASSLGGGGNEKLFF. The DNA for the CDR3 is TGTGCCAGCAGCTTAGGCGGTGGGGGAAATGAAAAACTGTTTTTT.

The V call is TRBV10-1, the J call TRBJ1-3; D remains unclear. Germline CDR1 reads WNHNN; CDR2 reads SYGVQD (reference sequence). The CDR3 consists of 13 residues. Trimming removed 2 bases from V and 0 bases from J, with 2 bases in between. CDR3 DNA sequence: TGCGCCAGCAGTGAGAACTCTGGAAACACCATATATTTT. Protein: CASSENSGNTIYF.

The chain employs TRBV30 and TRBJ1-2; D gene ambiguous. The CDR3 totals 13 residues. Germline CDR1 is GTSNPN and CDR2 is SVGIG (reference sequence). With 0 bases removed from V and 1 base from J, the gap between germline ends came to 6 bases. The CDR3 region is CAWSVLVNYGYTF. The DNA for the CDR3 is TGTGCCTGGAGTGTTTTGGTTAACTATGGCTACACCTTC.

The V call is TRBV5-4, the J call TRBJ2-4; weak D call: TRBD2 (6 bases). V was cut by 5 bases and J by 3 bases, with 12 bases left in between. Germline V lookup: CDR1 SGHNT, CDR2 YYREEE (reference sequence). The CDR3 spans 14 residues. CDR3 coding DNA: TGTGCCAGCAGTGAGAGGGACTTCAAAAACATTCAGTACTTC. Translation: CASSERDFKNIQYF.

This clone was seen more than once but under ten times. The V and J genes are TRBV10-2 and TRBJ1-5; D not resolved. The CDR3 totals 13 residues. Trimming took 7 bases from V and 3 from J, leaving 10 bases between them. Looked up from germline, CDR1 is WSHSY and CDR2 is SAAADI. The CDR3 reads CASMAGFNQPQHF. The CDR3 nucleotides are TGCGCCAGCATGGCGGGGTTCAATCAGCCCCAGCATTTT.

This clone was found a few times. The rearrangement links TRBV10-2 to TRBJ2-3; TRBD1 matches 8 bases. J was trimmed by 2 bases and V by 4 bases; bases with no gene match: 5. Germline CDR1 reads WSHSY; CDR2 reads SAAADI. This CDR3 comprises 15 residues. In DNA form, the CDR3 reads TGCGCCAGCAGTGGCCCGGACAGGGCCACAGATACGCAGTATTTT. Its protein product is CASSGPDRATDTQYF.

The chain uses TRBV5-4 and TRBJ1-2; D unresolved. This CDR3 contains 13 residues. Germline CDR1 reads SGHNT; CDR2 reads YYREEE (reference sequence). V was trimmed by 1 base and J by 4 bases, leaving 8 bases between them. The CDR3 bases are TGTGCCAGCAGCTTGTGGTTCGCCTATGGCTACACCTTC. Amino acids: CASSLWFAYGYTF.

Points on this clone: Within the sample, other DNA sequences also encode this same CDR3. The V gene is TRBV5-4, the J gene TRBJ1-2, with 7 bases aligning to TRBD1. The CDR3 extends over 14 amino acids. Germline V lookup: CDR1 SGHNT, CDR2 YYREEE (reference sequence). The V segment lost 0 bases and the J segment 2 bases; nucleotides outside the gene matches: 1. The CDR3 bases are TGTGCCAGCAGCTTGGGGGACAGAAACTATGGCTACACCTTC. This translates into CASSLGDRNYGYTF.

The rearrangement uses TRBV10-2 and TRBJ1-6; 7 positions match TRBD1. Per the germline V gene, CDR1 is WSHSY and CDR2 is SAAADI. V lost 5 bases and J lost 9; bases outside the gene matches: 4. This CDR3 has 13 amino acids. The CDR3: CASSSGGSSPLHF. Here the CDR3 DNA reads TGCGCCAGCAGTTCAGGGGGGAGTTCACCCCTCCACTTT.

The chain employs TRBV30 and TRBJ1-1; TRBD1 agrees at 7 bases. The CDR3 consists of 17 residues. V was pared by 8 bases and J by 0 bases, with 18 bases of the junction left unmatched. From germline, CDR1 is GTSNPN and CDR2 SVGIG (reference sequence). As DNA, the CDR3 is TGTGCCGGGGTGGAGGGGGCAGGCGTCTCGTTGAACACTGAAGCTTTCTTT. This codes for CAGVEGAGVSLNTEAFF.

The rearrangement uses TRBV6-6 and TRBJ1-2, with TRBD1 matching 8 bases. Trimming at V came to 0 bases and at J to 5 bases, leaving 5 bases not matched to a gene. CDR1 is MNHNY, CDR2 SVGAGI, per germline (reference sequence). The CDR3 runs 15 residues. The CDR3 region is CASSYSGQGSYGYTF. DNA for the CDR3: TGTGCCAGCAGTTACTCAGGACAGGGCTCATATGGCTACACCTTC.

The V call is TRBV5-1, the J call TRBJ2-1; D may be TRBD2 (5 bases). The CDR3 totals 16 residues. In germline, CDR1 is SGHRS, CDR2 YFSETQ. Trimming left V 3 bases short and J 3 bases short, with 16 bases between. The CDR3 is CASSSTDSSSYNEQFF. CDR3 bases: TGCGCCAGCAGCTCAACGGACTCATCTAGCTACAATGAGCAGTTCTTC.

The chain joins TRBV5-6 to TRBJ2-2; the D gene is possibly TRBD2 (6 bases). The germline V gene encodes CDR1 SGHDT and CDR2 YYEEEE. The V end lost 1 base, the J end lost 4 bases, and 20 bases lay between the germline ends. This CDR3 spans 18 amino acids. The CDR3 DNA follows: TGTGCCAGCAGCTTGTTTTCCGGGAGAAAGAGGGGCACCGGGGAGCTGTTTTTT. This sequence encodes CASSLFSGRKRGTGELFF.

The count of this clone is one. The chain has TRBV9 and TRBJ1-3; no definite D call. CDR3 length equals 12 residues. The germline gives CDR1 SGDLS, CDR2 YYNGEE. Trimming cost V 0 bases and J 11 bases, with 9 bases left between them. CDR3 sequence: CASSVDRVPIYF. The CDR3 region has the DNA TGTGCCAGCAGCGTAGATCGAGTTCCCATATATTTT.

The rearrangement joins TRBV10-3 to TRBJ1-1, with D perhaps TRBD1 (5 bases). Trimming removed 8 bases at V and 1 base at J, with 14 bases between. This CDR3 has 14 amino acids. The V gene's germline CDR1 is ENHRY and CDR2 SYGVKD. The CDR3 DNA sequence: TGTGCCATCCAAGAAAGACAGCCGAACACTGAAGCTTTCTTT. Protein: CAIQERQPNTEAFF.

This clone was observed a handful of times. V is TRBV28 and J is TRBJ1-2, with 7 bases fitting TRBD1. With 10 bases clipped from V and 6 bases from J, the junction kept 5 bases outside the gene matches. Looked up from germline, CDR1 is MDHEN and CDR2 is SYDVKM. The CDR3 is 11 amino acids. The CDR3 loop reads CAIGGADGYTF. The CDR3 coding sequence is TGTGCCATAGGGGGCGCCGATGGCTACACCTTC.

J is TRBJ2-4 and V is TRBV29-1; unclear D gene. The CDR3 runs 12 residues. Germline CDR1 and CDR2: SQVTM and ANQGSEA. V lost 4 bases to trimming and J lost 13 bases, with 17 bases between them. The CDR3 nucleotides read TGCAGCGTTGCGGTATCTCATATAGGCCAGTACTTC. It specifies CSVAVSHIGQYF.

This clone has only a few counts. The chain joins TRBV7-8 to TRBJ1-2, with D perhaps matching TRBD1 (6 bases). Between the trimmed V and J ends, which lost 3 bases and 0 bases, there was a span of 14 bases. The CDR3 contains 16 residues. From germline, CDR1 is SGHVS and CDR2 FQNEAQ. The CDR3 loop reads CASSFGQLNSNYGYTF. CDR3 in DNA: TGTGCCAGCAGCTTTGGACAGTTAAATTCTAACTATGGCTACACCTTC. The entire variable domain, with the rest obtained from reference TRBV7-8 and TRBJ1-2, is as follows: GAGVSQSPRYKVAKRGQDVALRCDPISGHVSLFWYQQALGQGPEFLTYFQNEAQLDKSGLPSDRFFAERPEGSVSTLKIQRTQQEDSAVYLCASSFGQLNSNYGYTFGSGTRLTVV.

This chain uses TRBV5-4 with TRBJ2-6; the D is unclear. Germline CDR1 SGHNT, CDR2 YYREEE (reference sequence). The CDR3 is 16 residues long. V lost 5 bases, J lost 0 bases, and 12 bases lay in between. The CDR3 region is CASSQSTHSGANVLTF. CDR3 sequence (DNA): TGTGCCAGCAGTCAGAGTACCCACTCTGGGGCCAACGTCCTGACTTTC. The variable domain in full, with the rest retrieved from reference TRBV5-4 and TRBJ2-6, is ETGVTQSPTHLIKTRGQQVTLRCSSQSGHNTVSWYQQALGQGPQFIFQYYREEENGRGNFPPRFSGLQFPNYSSELNVNALELDDSALYLCASSQSTHSGANVLTFGAGSRLTVL.

This clone was picked up one time. CDR3 residues: CASSESRNSPLHF. CDR3 coding DNA: TGTGCCAGCAGTGAATCCAGGAATTCACCCCTCCACTTT. This sequence joins TRBV2 and TRBJ1-6; D not certain. The CDR3 length is 13 residues. CDR1 SNHLY and CDR2 FYNNEI come from the germline V gene. The V and J ends lost 2 bases and 7 bases respectively, with 6 bases between them.

The gene calls are TRBV19 and TRBJ1-5; the D gene is possibly TRBD1 (6 bases). V gave up 6 bases and J gave up 3 bases, with 15 bases separating them. In germline, CDR1 is LNHDA, CDR2 SQIVND (reference sequence). The CDR3 contains 15 residues. In DNA, the CDR3 is TGTGCCAGTAGCATGGGCACAGGGACCAATCAGCCCCAGCATTTT. Residues: CASSMGTGTNQPQHF. Complete variable domain (other parts from reference TRBV19 and TRBJ1-5): DGGITQSPKYLFRKEGQNVTLSCEQNLNHDAMYWYRQDPGQGLRLIYYSQIVNDFQKGDIAEGYSVSREKKESFPLTVTSAQKNPTAFYLCASSMGTGTNQPQHFGDGTRLSIL.

The rearrangement joins TRBV18 to TRBJ2-1; 10 nucleotides agree with TRBD2. The CDR3 has 16 residues. Looked up from germline, CDR1 is KGHSH and CDR2 is LQKENI. Trimming cost V 4 bases and J 8 bases; bases outside gene matches: 11. The chain's CDR3 is CASSRVAGGPKDEQFF. CDR3 nucleotide sequence: TGTGCCAGCTCACGAGTAGCGGGGGGCCCTAAGGATGAGCAGTTCTTC.

In this sample, this clone turned up once. The J gene is TRBJ2-3, the V gene TRBV12-5, with TRBD2 matching 8 bases. The germline gives CDR1 LGHNT, CDR2 FRNRAP. J was trimmed by 2 bases and V by 0 bases; bases with no gene match: 10. CDR3 length: 18 amino acids. CDR3 DNA sequence: TGTGCTAGTGGTTTGGTAAGGGGACCGGGGGGGCTCACAGATACGCAGTATTTT. Translating gives CASGLVRGPGGLTDTQYF. The full variable domain, in which reference TRBV12-5 and TRBJ2-3 provide the parts outside the CDR3, is DARVTQTPRHKVTEMGQEVTMRCQPILGHNTVFWYRQTMMQGLELLAYFRNRAPLDDSGMPKDRFSAEMPDATLATLKIQPSEPRDSAVYFCASGLVRGPGGLTDTQYFGPGTRLTVL.

V and J are TRBV19 and TRBJ2-5; perhaps TRBD1 as D (6 bases). Per germline, CDR1 LNHDA and CDR2 SQIVND (reference sequence). Deletions cut 5 bases from V and 5 bases from J, with 21 bases between. The CDR3 is 16 amino acids. The CDR3 region is CASSPLGTSYFETQYF. The CDR3 DNA reads as TGTGCCAGTAGTCCTCTCGGGACATCATATTTTGAGACCCAGTACTTC. The full variable domain, in which reference TRBV19 and TRBJ2-5 provide the parts outside the CDR3, is DGGITQSPKYLFRKEGQNVTLSCEQNLNHDAMYWYRQDPGQGLRLIYYSQIVNDFQKGDIAEGYSVSREKKESFPLTVTSAQKNPTAFYLCASSPLGTSYFETQYFGPGTRLLVL.

The table lists this clone with a few counts. V and J are TRBV5-5 and TRBJ2-3, with a weak D call TRBD2 (6 bases). The germline V gene encodes CDR1 SGHKS and CDR2 YYEKEE (reference sequence). Deletions cut 5 bases from V and 6 bases from J, with 13 bases between. This CDR3 contains 13 residues. CDR3 bases: TGTGCCAGCAGTTGGGACTTGGCTGATACGCAGTATTTT. It yields the protein CASSWDLADTQYF.

The CDR3 sequence: CSVESGWGTEAFF. The DNA of the CDR3 is TGCAGCGTTGAGTCAGGGTGGGGGACTGAAGCTTTCTTT. The genes are TRBV29-1 and TRBJ1-1; D is possibly TRBD1 (5 bases). The CDR3 length is 13 residues. With 3 bases removed from V and 5 bases from J, the gap between germline ends came to 13 bases. The germline V gene has CDR1 SQVTM and CDR2 ANQGSEA. The variable domain in full, completed from reference TRBV29-1 and TRBJ1-1, reads SAVISQKPSRDICQRGTSLTIQCQVDSQVTMMFWYRQQPGQSLTLIATANQGSEATYESGFVIDKFPISRPNLTFSTLTVSNMSPEDSSIYLCSVESGWGTEAFFGQGTRLTVV.

The chain has TRBV5-6 and TRBJ2-5; D is possibly TRBD1 (5 bases). V was trimmed by 6 bases and J by 7 bases, leaving 10 bases between them. In germline, CDR1 is SGHDT, CDR2 YYEEEE. The CDR3 runs to 11 residues. This CDR3 is CASTSGATQYF. The CDR3 DNA sequence: TGTGCCAGCACGTCTGGGGCGACCCAGTACTTC. Full variable domain (rest looked up from reference TRBV5-6 and TRBJ2-5): DAGVTQSPTHLIKTRGQQVTLRCSPKSGHDTVSWYQQALGQGPQFIFQYYEEEERQRGNFPDRFSGHQFPNYSSELNVNALLLGDSALYLCASTSGATQYFGPGTRLLVL.